The 9 T cell receptor beta chains listed next were all sequenced from one sample in a study of blood T cell repertoires in COVID-19. Generated by immunoSEQ multiplex PCR, the TCRdb table keeps only in-frame clones and is missing some. The repertoire holds more than 65,000 clones, over 70% seen once, with 15% to 20% in the top ten. Sequencing input: peripheral blood. These TCRs come from a man between 60 and 70 years old with acute or convalescent COVID-19.

The chain couples TRBV2 to TRBJ1-5; D remains unclear. With 6 bases removed from V and 1 base from J, the gap between germline ends came to 10 bases. Per germline, CDR1 SNHLY and CDR2 FYNNEI. This CDR3 contains 14 residues. DNA of the CDR3: TGTGCCAGCAGCGGCCCGGGGAGCAATCAGCCCCAGCATTTT. Protein sequence: CASSGPGSNQPQHF.

The chain employs TRBV5-4 and TRBJ2-1; 14 positions agree with TRBD2. Germline V lookup: CDR1 SGHNT, CDR2 YYREEE (reference sequence). The CDR3 is made up of 15 amino acids. V gave up 4 bases and J gave up 4 bases; unmatched junction bases: 1. CDR3 sequence: CASSRTSGGYNEQFF. In nucleotides, the CDR3 is TGTGCCAGCAGCAGGACTAGCGGGGGGTACAATGAGCAGTTCTTC.

V and J are TRBV7-6 and TRBJ2-7, with a weak D call TRBD1 (6 bases). The V end lost 3 bases, the J end lost 2 bases, and 14 bases lay between the germline ends. The CDR3 is 15 residues long. The germline CDR1 and CDR2 sequences are SGHVS and FNYEAQ. The CDR3 DNA follows: TGTGCCAGCAGCTTTGGGGACGGGGACACCTACGAGCAGTACTTC. Protein: CASSFGDGDTYEQYF.

CDR3 residues: CASRDRGSYEQYF. In DNA, the CDR3 is TGTGCCTCTCGGGACAGGGGTTCCTACGAGCAGTACTTC. The chain combines TRBV3-1 (or the pseudogene TRBV3-2) with TRBJ2-7; 10 bases are shared with TRBD1. Germline CDR1 reads LGHDT; CDR2 reads YNNKEL (reference sequence). J was trimmed by 1 base and V by 11 bases; bases with no gene match: 5. This CDR3 contains 13 residues.

The chain links TRBV12-3 or TRBV12-4 to TRBJ1-3; D may be TRBD1 (5 bases). This CDR3 has 13 amino acids. Deletions cut 5 bases from V and 8 bases from J, with 13 bases between. Written as DNA, the CDR3 is TGTGCCAGCAGTGTCGGACAACTATACACCATATATTTT. It translates to CASSVGQLYTIYF.

The chain couples TRBV7-2 to TRBJ1-2, with TRBD1 matching 7 bases. After removal of 5 bases from V and 6 bases from J, the junction contained 6 bases not matched to a gene. Germline CDR1 and CDR2: SGHTA and FQGNSA. The CDR3 is 13 residues long. The chain's CDR3 is CASSIDRVDGYTF. The CDR3 DNA is TGTGCCAGCAGCATAGACAGGGTGGATGGCTACACCTTC.

This clone was observed a few times. CDR3 DNA: TGTGCCAGCTCGGGCTACGGTAGCGCAACTGAAGCTTTCTTT. This gives the protein CASSGYGSATEAFF. The rearrangement uses TRBV18 and TRBJ1-1; D remains ambiguous. The CDR3 length is 14 residues. CDR1 and CDR2 (germline): KGHSH, LQKENI. Between the trimmed V and J ends, which lost 6 bases and 5 bases, there was a span of 16 bases.

This clone was seen just once. The chain employs TRBV30 and TRBJ2-5; 7 bases map to TRBD1. The CDR3 runs 13 residues. The V segment lost 5 bases and the J segment 4 bases; nucleotides outside the gene matches: 7. Germline CDR1 GTSNPN, CDR2 SVGIG (reference sequence). The CDR3, as DNA: TGTGCCTGGGAGACCAGGGGGAGAGAGACCCAGTACTTC. Its protein is CAWETRGRETQYF.

This chain links TRBV19 with TRBJ1-1; D is ambiguous. CDR3 length: 15 amino acids. Per germline, CDR1 LNHDA and CDR2 SQIVND (reference sequence). V was shortened by 5 bases and J by 1 base, with 14 bases between the two germline ends. CDR3: CASSLRGVSNTEAFF. As DNA, the CDR3 is TGTGCCAGTAGTCTCCGGGGTGTCTCGAACACTGAAGCTTTCTTT.